The 9 T cell receptor beta chains given below trace back to one sample, sequenced in a study of blood T cell repertoires in COVID-19. Some clones are missing from TCRdb's copy, which holds only in-frame ones; the method was immunoSEQ multiplex PCR. The sample records approximately 89,000 clones, approximately 80% being singletons. The sequencing sample was made of peripheral blood. The receptors shown here come from a man aged 70-80 years with COVID-19, enrolled during active disease.

The chain has TRBV24-1 and TRBJ2-3, with TRBD2 matching over 13 bases. V dropped 4 bases and J dropped 4; count of bases not matched to a gene: 4. CDR1 is KGHDR, CDR2 SFDVKD, per germline. The CDR3 totals 16 residues. DNA of the CDR3: TGTGCCACCAGTGAGGGACTAGCGGGACCGTCAGATACGCAGTATTTT. Translating it yields CATSEGLAGPSDTQYF.

The gene calls are TRBV4-3 and TRBJ2-1; 11 positions match TRBD2. V shed 5 bases and J 1 base; nucleotides not matched to a gene: 4. This CDR3 spans 16 amino acids. Germline V lookup: CDR1 LGHNA, CDR2 YSLEER. The CDR3 DNA reads TGCGCCAGCAGCGAGGGACTAGCGGTTTCCTACAATGAGCAGTTCTTC. Its protein is CASSEGLAVSYNEQFF.

This rearrangement joins TRBV5-1 to TRBJ2-1, with 11 bases aligning to TRBD2. Germline V lookup: CDR1 SGHRS, CDR2 YFSETQ. The CDR3 covers 17 residues. Trimming took 1 base from V and 6 from J; bases not matched to a gene: 9. The CDR3 here is CASSLPPSGRTVNEQFF. CDR3 DNA: TGCGCCAGCAGCTTGCCCCCTAGCGGGAGGACCGTCAATGAGCAGTTCTTC.

The chain is built from TRBV3-1 (or the pseudogene TRBV3-2) and TRBJ2-7, with 10 positions matching TRBD1. The trim removed 4 bases at V and 1 base at J, leaving 1 base unmatched. Germline V gene data show CDR1 as LGHDT and CDR2 as YNNKEL (reference sequence). This CDR3 comprises 14 residues. The CDR3 protein is CASSLGQGSYEQYF. For the CDR3, the DNA is TGTGCCAGCAGCCTGGGACAGGGGTCCTACGAGCAGTACTTC.

The chain uses TRBV25-1 and TRBJ1-3; 12 bases line up with TRBD1. This CDR3 has 15 amino acids. The germline V gene has CDR1 MGHDK and CDR2 SYGVNS. Losses at the gene ends were 3 bases for V and 4 bases for J; bases not matched to a gene: 1. In nucleotides, the CDR3 is TGTGCCAGCAGTGAGGGACAGGGGGCAGGAAACACCATATATTTT. Amino acids: CASSEGQGAGNTIYF.

J is TRBJ1-1 and V is TRBV10-3; TRBD1 agrees at 7 bases. With 0 bases clipped from V and 6 bases from J, the junction kept 10 bases outside the gene matches. The CDR3 has 16 amino acids. CDR1 and CDR2 from the germline V gene are ENHRY and SYGVKD. Here the CDR3 reads CAISESSAQGRPEAFF. The CDR3 DNA reads as TGTGCCATCAGTGAGTCTAGTGCACAGGGGAGACCTGAAGCTTTCTTT.

This chain uses TRBV9 with TRBJ1-2, with TRBD1 identical over 12 bases. Trimming took 3 bases from V and 4 from J; bases not matched to a gene: 7. Looked up from germline, CDR1 is SGDLS and CDR2 is YYNGEE. The CDR3 is made up of 16 amino acids. The CDR3 here is CASSETGTGGGYGYTF. CDR3 sequence (DNA): TGTGCCAGCAGCGAAACCGGGACAGGGGGCGGCTATGGCTACACCTTC.

V usage is TRBV4-3 and J usage is TRBJ1-4, with TRBD1 as a possible D gene (6 bases). The CDR3 spans 16 residues. The V gene's germline CDR1 is LGHNA and CDR2 YSLEER. Trimming stripped 1 base from V and 8 bases from J, with 17 bases between. CDR3 loop: CASSQGATGWGEKLFF. DNA of the CDR3: TGCGCCAGCAGCCAAGGAGCAACAGGGTGGGGAGAAAAACTGTTTTTT.

This clone appeared a single time. The gene calls are TRBV13 and TRBJ1-2; D is possibly TRBD1 (5 bases). Trimming shortened V by 4 bases and J by 4 bases, and 16 bases separated the two germline ends. Germline CDR1 and CDR2: PRHDT and FYEKMQ (reference sequence). This CDR3 has 15 residues. The CDR3 is CASSSKRQIFYGYTF. The DNA for the CDR3 is TGTGCCAGCAGCTCGAAACGACAGATTTTCTATGGCTACACCTTC. The entire variable domain, with the rest obtained from reference TRBV13 and TRBJ1-2, is as follows: AAGVIQSPRHLIKEKRETATLKCYPIPRHDTVYWYQQGPGQDPQFLISFYEKMQSDKGSIPDRFSAQQFSDYHSELNMSSLELGDSALYFCASSSKRQIFYGYTFGSGTRLTVV.